The 15 T cell receptor beta chains below were found in one sample sequenced in a study of liver allograft versus peripheral blood T cells. Overall study: Transplanted-liver and recipient peripheral blood T cell receptor repertoires were compared.

TCRdb processed the reads anew with MiXCR; each CDR3 protein has one entry. The sample yields thousands of distinct CDR3 sequences, approximately 15% seen once. These receptors all stem from a human patient who had a liver transplant. Certain T cells may be donor cells from the graft.

The table lists this clonotype with many counts. The chain uses TRBV20-1 and TRBJ1-3; 7 bases line up with TRBD1. The CDR3 is 15 amino acids. CDR1 DFQATT and CDR2 SNEGSKA come from the germline V gene (reference sequence). The trim removed 5 bases at V and 2 bases at J, leaving 9 bases unmatched. The CDR3 DNA reads TGCAGTGCTCAAGCGACCAGGGGGACTGGAAACACCATATATTTT. Translation: CSAQATRGTGNTIYF.

This clonotype appeared a few times. The chain combines TRBV2 with TRBJ1-4; D unresolved. The ends were cut back, 7 bases at V and 0 bases at J, with 6 bases in the middle. Germline V gene data show CDR1 as SNHLY and CDR2 as FYNNEI. The CDR3 is made up of 13 amino acids. In nucleotides, the CDR3 is TGTGCCAGCACAACAACAACTAATGAAAAACTGTTTTTT. Amino acid sequence: CASTTTTNEKLFF.

By proportion, this clonotype is medium-sized. This chain links TRBV12-3 or TRBV12-4 with TRBJ1-6; the D is unclear. CDR3 length: 16 amino acids. Trimming pared 3 bases from V and 5 bases from J, leaving 14 bases between. CDR3 nucleotides: TGTGCCAGCAGTTTCGGCTCGAGCATCCATAATTCACCCCTCCACTTT. Protein product: CASSFGSSIHNSPLHF.

This clonotype is classed as medium-sized. V usage is TRBV5-6 and J usage is TRBJ1-1; a weak D match, TRBD1 (5 bases). This CDR3 comprises 18 residues. V shed 5 bases and J shed 1 base, with 24 bases lying between them. From germline, CDR1 is SGHDT and CDR2 YYEEEE. Here the CDR3 DNA reads TGTGCCAGCAGTCCTGGATGGGACTCCCATGAGAAGAACACTGAAGCTTTCTTT. As protein: CASSPGWDSHEKNTEAFF.

By share of the sample, this clonotype is medium-sized. V gene TRBV6-1 combines with J gene TRBJ1-2; the match to TRBD1 covers 8 bases. This CDR3 region has 16 residues. Per the germline V gene, CDR1 is MNHNS and CDR2 is SASEGT. The ends lost 4 bases at V and 8 bases at J; junction bases unmatched: 15. This CDR3 is CASSARGQKGLGGYTF. The CDR3, as DNA: TGTGCCAGCAGTGCCAGGGGGCAGAAAGGCTTGGGAGGCTACACCTTC.

This clonotype is classed as medium-sized. The genes are TRBV6-6 and TRBJ2-7; D may be TRBD1 (5 bases). CDR3 size: 13 residues. V shed 4 bases and J shed 6 bases, with 13 bases lying between them. Germline V CDR1 and CDR2: MNHNY, SVGAGI (reference sequence). For the CDR3, the DNA is TGTGCCAGCAGTTCGTGTCAGGGCTGCGAGCAGTACTTC. Translation: CASSSCQGCEQYF.

This clonotype is labeled as medium-sized. The chain carries TRBV6-5 and TRBJ1-2; D gene uncertain. Germline V gene sequence: CDR1 MNHEY, CDR2 SVGAGI. The CDR3 is 13 amino acids. The V end was cut by 6 bases, the J end by 1 base, with 9 bases between. Here the CDR3 DNA reads TGTGCCAGCAGCCGAGGGTTTAACTATGGCTACACCTTC. Translating gives CASSRGFNYGYTF.

This clonotype is labeled medium-sized (0.01 to 0.1%). The chain carries TRBV19 and TRBJ1-2; no clear D gene. Trimming stripped 3 bases from V and 4 bases from J, with 15 bases between. This CDR3 contains 15 residues. The germline V gene encodes CDR1 LNHDA and CDR2 SQIVND (reference sequence). CDR3 region: CASSIRSGFGYGYTF. CDR3 coding DNA: TGTGCCAGTAGTATCCGGTCCGGGTTTGGCTATGGCTACACCTTC.

This clonotype is labeled as medium-sized (0.01 to 0.1%). The rearrangement uses TRBV12-3 or TRBV12-4 and TRBJ1-2, with no clear D. This CDR3 region has 13 residues. The V end lost 6 bases, the J end lost 1 base, and 9 bases lay between the germline ends. The CDR3 DNA sequence: TGTGCCAGCAGAGCTGGAGGTAACTATGGCTACACCTTC. Its translation: CASRAGGNYGYTF.

This clonotype was observed many times. CDR3 loop: CASSSSGARDEQYF. The CDR3 DNA sequence: TGTGCCAGCAGTTCATCCGGGGCACGCGACGAGCAGTACTTC. This chain joins TRBV7-9 and TRBJ2-7; tentatively, D is TRBD1 or TRBD2 (5 bases each). V lost 6 bases and J 5 bases, leaving 17 bases between the germline ends. This CDR3 is 14 amino acids long. CDR1 and CDR2 (germline): SEHNR, FQNEAQ (reference sequence).

This clonotype is deemed medium-sized. This chain joins TRBV6-5 and TRBJ1-2; D is unresolved. CDR3 length: 14 residues. The ends were cut back, 5 bases at V and 4 bases at J, with 14 bases in the middle. CDR1 and CDR2 from the germline V gene are MNHEY and SVGAGI. CDR3 sequence: CASSRERGSYGYTF. CDR3 bases: TGTGCCAGCAGTAGAGAACGAGGGAGCTATGGCTACACCTTC.

This clonotype ranks as medium-sized. The rearrangement joins TRBV6-2 or TRBV6-3 to TRBJ2-7; D possibly corresponds to TRBD2 (5 bases). The V end lost 6 bases, the J end lost 3 bases, and 15 bases lay between the germline ends. Germline V gives CDR1 MNHEY, CDR2 SVGEGT. This CDR3 is 14 amino acids long. The chain's CDR3 is CASREDSLFYEQYF. The CDR3 bases are TGTGCCAGCAGGGAGGACTCTCTTTTCTACGAGCAGTACTTC.

This clonotype was recorded once. A read error may be the cause here, since a much bigger clone is one base away. V gene TRBV6-5 combines with J gene TRBJ1-2; 8 nucleotides align to TRBD1. The CDR3 length is 15 residues. Germline CDR1 MNHEY, CDR2 SVGAGI. CDR3 sequence reads: CASSSQTGVNYGCTF. DNA for the CDR3: TGTGCCAGCAGTTCCCAGACAGGGGTCAACTATGGCTGCACCTTC.

By sample share, this clonotype is medium-sized (0.01 to 0.1%). The V gene is TRBV20-1, the J gene TRBJ1-2; 7 nucleotides line up with TRBD1. This CDR3 is built from 14 residues. Germline CDR1 DFQATT, CDR2 SNEGSKA (reference sequence). J lost 8 bases, V lost 4 bases, and 13 bases had no gene match. CDR3 sequence (DNA): TGCAGTGCTACACACCACAGGGGAGGACGCGGCTACACCTTC. Protein sequence: CSATHHRGGRGYTF.

This clonotype came up many times. The chain has TRBV5-5 and TRBJ1-2; a weak D match, TRBD1 (5 bases). Per the germline V gene, CDR1 is SGHKS and CDR2 is YYEKEE (reference sequence). The CDR3 is made up of 16 amino acids. V was pared by 3 bases and J by 7 bases, with 22 bases between. The CDR3 sequence: CASSWLTAASGRGYTF. CDR3 sequence (DNA): TGTGCCAGCAGCTGGTTGACAGCGGCATCCGGTCGTGGCTACACCTTC.